This passage covers 12 T cell receptor beta chains from one sample sequenced in a study of cytomegalovirus exposure and HLA in healthy donors (dated by TCRdb to the late 2010s). Library preparation used the immunoSEQ multiplex PCR assay. For the multiplex PCR, a mixture combining 60 forward primers for TCR Vbeta segments and 13 reverse primers for TCR Jbeta segments was used. TCRdb holds this immuneACCESS table with in-frame rearrangements only. Some clones are missing; in checked studies, unresolved V genes explain under half, and the rest has no known cause. This sample gives tens of thousands of clones in total; roughly 80% of them show up just once. Of the sample, approximately 2.3% is held by the ten largest clones. The sample comprised PBMCs. These receptor sequences come from a man between 40 and 49 years old in good health and CMV-seronegative.

The CDR3 region has the DNA TGTGCCAGCAGTTCACAGGGAACAGATACGCAGTATTTT. This sequence encodes CASSSQGTDTQYF. V gene TRBV27 combines with J gene TRBJ2-3, with a weak D call TRBD1 (6 bases). CDR1 MNHEY and CDR2 SMNVEV come from the germline V gene (reference sequence). The CDR3 is 13 amino acids. V lost 4 bases and J lost 3, with 8 bases in between.

This clone was observed a single time. The genes are TRBV15 and TRBJ2-5; no clear D. V was shortened by 0 bases and J by 5 bases, with 16 bases between the two germline ends. The CDR3 covers 16 residues. Germline loops: CDR1 LNHNV, CDR2 YYDKDF (reference sequence). The CDR3 here is CATSRDLPQFGETQYF. CDR3 DNA: TGTGCCACCAGCAGAGATCTCCCCCAGTTCGGGGAGACCCAGTACTTC.

This sequence joins TRBV25-1 and TRBJ2-3, with D hard to call. The CDR3 is made up of 13 amino acids. Germline V gives CDR1 MGHDK, CDR2 SYGVNS. Between the trimmed V and J ends, which lost 5 bases and 2 bases, there was a span of 8 bases. The CDR3 DNA follows: TGTGCCAGCAGTCTAGTCGCCACAGATACGCAGTATTTT. Protein sequence: CASSLVATDTQYF. The whole variable domain, remainder taken from reference TRBV25-1 and TRBJ2-3, is EADIYQTPRYLVIGTGKKITLECSQTMGHDKMYWYQQDPGMELHLIHYSYGVNSTEKGDLSSESTVSRIRTEHFPLTLESARPSHTSQYLCASSLVATDTQYFGPGTRLTVL.

The chain recombines TRBV19 with TRBJ2-7; D is perhaps TRBD2 (6 bases). CDR1 is LNHDA, CDR2 SQIVND, per germline (reference sequence). This CDR3 has 13 amino acids. V lost 8 bases, J lost 3 bases, and 14 bases lay in between. The CDR3 protein is CASGGLTLYEQYF. The CDR3 DNA reads as TGTGCCAGTGGGGGACTGACGCTCTACGAGCAGTACTTC.

The J gene is TRBJ2-1, the V gene TRBV28, with TRBD2 matching 13 bases. With 3 bases clipped from V and 6 bases from J, the junction kept 2 bases outside the gene matches. The CDR3 totals 15 residues. The germline gives CDR1 MDHEN, CDR2 SYDVKM. CDR3 sequence (DNA): TGTGCCAGCAGTTTGAGACTAGCGGGAGGCAATGAGCAGTTCTTC. It is translated as CASSLRLAGGNEQFF.

The J gene is TRBJ1-6, the V gene TRBV25-1; 7 bases map to TRBD1. The CDR3 consists of 14 residues. Germline V CDR1 and CDR2: MGHDK, SYGVNS. The V gene end was trimmed by 6 bases and the J gene end by 7 bases; junction bases not matched to a gene: 6. The chain's CDR3 is CASRSGTVNSPLHF. CDR3 bases: TGTGCCAGCAGGTCCGGGACAGTAAATTCACCCCTCCACTTT.

This clone has a single count. The chain carries TRBV19 and TRBJ2-2; 10 nucleotides match TRBD2. Germline values: CDR1 LNHDA, CDR2 SQIVND (reference sequence). This CDR3 region has 17 residues. After removal of 3 bases from V and 0 bases from J, the junction contained 4 bases not matched to a gene. The CDR3 here is CASSIGTSATNTGELFF. DNA of the CDR3: TGTGCCAGTAGTATTGGGACTAGCGCAACGAACACCGGGGAGCTGTTTTTT.

The chain couples TRBV6-1 to TRBJ1-2, with 8 bases identical to TRBD1. This CDR3 is 14 amino acids long. V trimming: 0 bases; J trimming: 8 bases; junction bases outside the gene matches: 5. Germline CDR1 reads MNHNS; CDR2 reads SASEGT. The CDR3 sequence is CASSEAGQGWGYTF. In nucleotides, the CDR3 is TGTGCCAGCAGTGAAGCCGGACAGGGCTGGGGCTACACCTTC.

The rearrangement uses TRBV30 and TRBJ2-1, with 8 bases that match TRBD2. Germline CDR1 reads GTSNPN; CDR2 reads SVGIG (reference sequence). V was pared by 7 bases and J by 9 bases, with 14 bases of the junction left unmatched. The CDR3 loop spans 14 amino acids. CDR3 region: CASTMPGLVREQFF. CDR3 nucleotide sequence: TGTGCCTCGACGATGCCGGGACTAGTCCGTGAGCAGTTCTTC.

This clone appeared once. The V gene is TRBV20-1, the J gene TRBJ2-7; the D is unclear. Germline V gene lookup returns CDR1 DFQATT and CDR2 SNEGSKA (reference sequence). V lost 5 bases and J 2 bases, leaving 4 bases between the germline ends. This CDR3 comprises 10 residues. As DNA, the CDR3 is TGCAGTGCTCCCGCCTACGAGCAGTACTTC. The encoded protein is CSAPAYEQYF.

The sample holds one count of this clone. The CDR3 sequence: CATSRAGRVAQPQHF. DNA of the CDR3: TGTGCCACCAGCAGAGCCGGGAGGGTCGCTCAGCCCCAGCATTTT. This sequence joins TRBV15 and TRBJ1-5; D is ambiguous. The V gene lost 1 base and the J gene lost 6 bases, with 13 bases spanning the gap. The germline V gene encodes CDR1 LNHNV and CDR2 YYDKDF (reference sequence). The CDR3 runs 15 residues.

The chain uses TRBV28 and TRBJ1-5; TRBD1 might be the D (5 bases). The V end lost 5 bases, the J end lost 5 bases, and 16 bases lay between the germline ends. CDR1 is MDHEN and CDR2 is SYDVKM in the germline V gene. The length of the CDR3 is 15 residues. The CDR3 region has the DNA TGTGCCAGCAGTACCTCTAGGGGAGGTGATCAGCCCCAGCATTTT. This sequence encodes CASSTSRGGDQPQHF.